This TCR beta chain was captured by sequencing in a study of blood T cell repertoires in COVID-19 (dated by TCRdb to 2020 to 2021). In the study overall: Samples covering the acute and convalescent phases of COVID-19 were provided by collaborators in the United States, Italy and Spain. Sample metadata almost always included a de-identified subject ID, COVID-19 status, age in years and sex. A freely available public database, intended as a resource for researchers studying the immune response to SARS-CoV-2, is where the repertoires were released. Where available, HLA class I and class II types were taken from metadata supplied by the sample provider and were not determined by assay-based typing. The prospective study material was composed of cDNA or gDNA derived from T cells, B-cell-depleted T cells, or PBMCs. Samples came from the ongoing ImmuneRACE study (first 160 participants) plus 1,254 subjects from 6 global collaborators. Subjects who had been exposed to COVID-19, were actively infected with it, or had recovered from it provided the deeply sampled blood TCRbeta repertoires that made up the dataset.

TCRbeta CDR3 regions were amplified from genomic DNA using the immunoSEQ Assay, a bias-controlled multiplex PCR. The source study handled its data this way. The number of nucleated cells in each sample was estimated from the amplification of reference gene primers within the assay. Sequence reads were collapsed and filtered to measure the absolute abundance of every unique TCRbeta CDR3 rearrangement. Productive Simpson clonality was computed per sample as the square root of Simpson's diversity index over productive rearrangements. TCRdb took this table from immuneACCESS and kept in-frame rearrangements with V and J called. Such tables lack part of the clones; where checked against another copy, unresolved V genes explain under half of the gap, and the rest is unexplained. For V, J and clone size, that table is used; D and trimming come from the DNA. The sample has fewer than 150,000 clones on record, 70% to 85% of them singletons. The leading ten clones occupy around 2.5% of the sample.

What the authors observed across the whole study: The quantity of clinical and demographic metadata differed by source and by participant and was supplied without curation.

Collaborating institutions collected whole blood in K2EDTA tubes following their own protocols. Collaborator samples were shipped for TCRbeta analysis as frozen whole blood, isolated PBMCs, or DNA extracted from either sample type. V drops 0 bases and J drops 0 bases, leaving 8 bases in between. Measured from the cysteine to the phenylalanine, the CDR3 is 15 residues long. The DNA shown is the 45-base CDR3, in frame from base 1. Taken from the germline V gene, the CDR1 and CDR2 loops are SGHVS and FQNEAQ. Details on this clone: Its antigen is currently not known. No quality values exist for individual bases; no much larger clone is one base distant.

Here the chain combines TRBV7-8 and TRBJ1-1, with no confidently assigned D gene. Material for sequencing was peripheral blood. This receptor was taken from a man aged 50 to 60 with acute or convalescent COVID-19. The CDR3 corresponds to CASSLAVTVNTEAFF. The DNA reads as follows: TGTGCCAGCAGCTTAGCCGTGACTGTGAACACTGAAGCTTTCTTT.